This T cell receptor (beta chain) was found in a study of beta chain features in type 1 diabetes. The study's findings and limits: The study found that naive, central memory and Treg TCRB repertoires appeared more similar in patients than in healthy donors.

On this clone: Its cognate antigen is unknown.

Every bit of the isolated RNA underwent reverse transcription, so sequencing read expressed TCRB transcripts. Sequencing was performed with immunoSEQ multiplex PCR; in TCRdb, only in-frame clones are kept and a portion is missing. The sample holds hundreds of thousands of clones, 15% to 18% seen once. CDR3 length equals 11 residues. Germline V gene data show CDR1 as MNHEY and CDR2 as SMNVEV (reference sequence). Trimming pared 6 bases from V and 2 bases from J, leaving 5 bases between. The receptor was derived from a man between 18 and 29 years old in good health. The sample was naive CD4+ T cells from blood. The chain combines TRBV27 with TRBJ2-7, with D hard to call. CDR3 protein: CASRRAYEQYF. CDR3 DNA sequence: TGTGCCAGCAGACGAGCCTACGAGCAGTACTTC.